This T cell receptor (beta chain) was sequenced during a study of cytomegalovirus exposure and HLA in healthy donors. Whole-study context: Out of 150 million to 200 million T cells, an earlier analysis found over 100 million unique TCR beta sequences in total.

Comments on this clone: Its antigen is unidentified.

Despite likely unrecorded immune exposures, the donors were nominally healthy at the time of sampling. Study results and caveats: Earlier findings revealed that most TCR beta V segments proved productive either about 87% or about 30% of the time.

It was with 60 Vbeta and 13 Jbeta primers that the PCR ran. Using immunoSEQ multiplex PCR, the repertoire was profiled, and TCRdb retains in-frame clones only, with some absent. This repertoire includes fewer than 30,000 clones. This CDR3 has 14 amino acids. V gave up 6 bases and J gave up 1 base, with 12 bases separating them. This receptor was taken from a man aged 25-45 years in good health and CMV-seronegative. Source material: PBMCs. The chain uses TRBV23-1 and TRBJ1-1, with D possibly TRBD1 on 6 matching bases. TRBV23-1 is noted as an ORF with a role that remains uncertain. CDR3 protein: CASRAWDKNTEAFF. CDR3 nucleotide sequence: TGCGCCAGCAGGGCGTGGGACAAGAACACTGAAGCTTTCTTT.